The 29 T cell receptor beta chains presented below share a single source sample, sequenced in a study of blood T cells in healthy people across ages (dated by TCRdb to between 2014 and 2017). Libraries were constructed by 5' RACE. The reads were generated on an Illumina HiSeq 2500. The second PCR ran for about 7 to 11 cycles and used a J-beta primer mix along with a sample-barcoded 5' primer. Through fastp at Q25 and MiXCR, TCRdb rebuilt clones from the public reads, retaining in-frame beta chains. All rows with the same CDR3 protein become a single entry with the most common DNA and genes. The sample table shows 1.5 million to 1.9 million distinct CDR3 sequences, and approximately 39% are seen once. About 4.1% of the sample is taken by the ten largest. Specimen: blood. All receptors derive from a woman aged 18-35 years in good health.

This clonotype was detected a few times. This chain connects TRBV27 to TRBJ2-5; D possibly uses TRBD1 or TRBD2 (7 bases each). The tail of the sequence fits TRBJ2-7 better, so the J call may be wrong. Germline values: CDR1 MNHEY, CDR2 SMNVEV (reference sequence). This CDR3 has 14 amino acids. Written as DNA, the CDR3 is TGTGCCACAAACGAGCGAGGGGGCGGGGGCGAGCAGTACTTC. Protein product: CATNERGGGGEQYF.

This sequence joins TRBV6-5 and TRBJ2-2; TRBD1 matches 9 bases. The germline V gene has CDR1 MNHEY and CDR2 SVGAGI. After removal of 6 bases from V and 3 bases from J, the junction contained 5 bases not matched to a gene. This CDR3 comprises 15 residues. The CDR3 reads CASRVGQGDTGELFF. DNA for the CDR3: TGTGCCAGCAGAGTGGGACAGGGAGACACCGGGGAGCTGTTTTTT.

The chain has TRBV4-3 and TRBJ2-7; D not resolved. Germline assignment: CDR1 LGHNA and CDR2 YSLEER. There are 16 residues in the CDR3. Trimming shortened V by 0 bases and J by 2 bases, and 14 bases separated the two germline ends. The CDR3 DNA is TGCGCCAGCAGCCAAGAAGAGGACCCCCATGCCTACGAGCAGTACTTC. Translated: CASSQEEDPHAYEQYF.

The chain couples TRBV5-5 to TRBJ2-5, with 7 bases identical to TRBD2. CDR3 length: 15 residues. Trimming at V came to 2 bases and at J to 9 bases, leaving 13 bases not matched to a gene. CDR1 and CDR2 (germline): SGHKS, YYEKEE (reference sequence). The CDR3 protein is CASSFVGGPGESQYF. The CDR3 region has the DNA TGTGCCAGCAGCTTCGTGGGAGGGCCGGGTGAGTCCCAGTACTTC.

This clonotype was seen more than once but under ten times. J is TRBJ1-6 and V is TRBV20-1, with D maybe TRBD1 (5 bases). The CDR3 is made up of 16 amino acids. V lost 0 bases, J lost 0 bases, and 9 bases lay in between. Per germline, CDR1 DFQATT and CDR2 SNEGSKA (reference sequence). The CDR3 bases are TGCAGTGCTAGAGATCTCAGGGCCTCCTATAATTCACCCCTCCACTTT. Its translation is CSARDLRASYNSPLHF.

The DNA for the CDR3 is TGTGCCAGCAGCACCCCGACCGGGAGGCTTGAAGCTTTCTTT. Translating it yields CASSTPTGRLEAFF. The V and J genes are TRBV7-2 and TRBJ1-1; D remains ambiguous. CDR1 is SGHTA, CDR2 FQGNSA, per germline. V lost 5 bases and J 7 bases, leaving 17 bases between the germline ends. This CDR3 region has 14 residues.

The chain carries TRBV7-2 and TRBJ1-1; no clear D gene. Trimming stripped 2 bases from V and 1 base from J, with 14 bases between. The CDR3 covers 16 residues. CDR1 SGHTA and CDR2 FQGNSA come from the germline V gene. CDR3 loop: CASSLPAFAGNTEAFF. Written as DNA, the CDR3 is TGTGCCAGCAGCTTACCGGCTTTCGCAGGGAACACTGAAGCTTTCTTT.

V gene TRBV12-3 or TRBV12-4 combines with J gene TRBJ2-5; 11 nucleotides line up with TRBD2. With V trimmed by 7 bases and J by 11 bases, 24 bases remained unmatched. The length of the CDR3 is 18 residues. CDR3 loop: CASTTRTSGSYSYNEQYF. CDR3 coding DNA: TGTGCCAGCACCACACGCACTAGCGGGAGTTACTCCTACAATGAGCAGTACTTC.

This clonotype was seen only a few times. This chain connects TRBV7-9 to TRBJ1-4; no firm D call. V lost 5 bases and J 0 bases, leaving 16 bases between the germline ends. Germline V gives CDR1 SEHNR, CDR2 FQNEAQ (reference sequence). The CDR3 has 17 amino acids. CDR3 protein: CASSVVQLVATNEKLFF. The DNA for the CDR3 is TGTGCCAGCAGCGTAGTCCAGCTAGTCGCAACTAATGAAAAACTGTTTTTT.

J is TRBJ2-2 and V is TRBV4-1; TRBD2 might be the D (7 bases). This CDR3 has 21 amino acids. Germline CDR1 reads MGHRA; CDR2 reads YSYEKL. The ends were cut back, 4 bases at V and 5 bases at J, with 32 bases in the middle. CDR3 amino acids: CASSRKEHTRSGGPWTGELFF. In DNA, the CDR3 is TGCGCCAGCAGCCGCAAGGAACATACTAGGTCGGGGGGCCCGTGGACCGGGGAGCTGTTTTTT.

The V and J genes are TRBV4-1 and TRBJ2-1; D possibly corresponds to TRBD2 (6 bases). V dropped 0 bases and J dropped 4 bases, with 13 bases sitting between them. Germline CDR1 MGHRA, CDR2 YSYEKL. The CDR3 length is 16 residues. The CDR3 spells CASSQDRLEGYNEQFF. The CDR3 DNA follows: TGCGCCAGCAGCCAAGATCGACTAGAAGGGTACAATGAGCAGTTCTTC.

This clonotype was recorded a few times. The chain recombines TRBV10-2 with TRBJ2-3; D gene unclear. The CDR3 covers 14 residues. Germline lookup yields CDR1 WSHSY and CDR2 SAAADI. Trimming took 0 bases from V and 4 from J, leaving 8 bases between them. Here the CDR3 reads CASSESLDPDTQYF. The CDR3 region has the DNA TGCGCCAGCAGTGAGTCGTTGGACCCAGATACGCAGTATTTT.

This clonotype was observed a few times. DNA of the CDR3: TGCGCCAGCAGCTTGACCACGACAGGGAGTATGGGCGAGCAGTACTTC. Its protein product is CASSLTTTGSMGEQYF. This chain joins TRBV5-1 and TRBJ2-5; 7 bases are shared with TRBD1. The end of the DNA is better explained by TRBJ2-7, so the J call may be wrong. In germline, CDR1 is SGHRS, CDR2 YFSETQ. The CDR3 extends over 16 amino acids.

This chain joins TRBV7-9 and TRBJ2-1, with D tentatively TRBD2 (6 bases). Germline CDR1 and CDR2: SEHNR and FQNEAQ (reference sequence). The CDR3 spans 13 residues. Trimming removed 3 bases at V and 15 bases at J, with 18 bases between. This CDR3 reads CASSFTARDRPFF. The CDR3 coding sequence is TGTGCCAGCAGCTTCACCGCGCGGGATAGGCCGTTCTTC.

The chain couples TRBV9 to TRBJ2-7, with TRBD2 as a possible D gene (5 bases). The CDR3 loop spans 15 amino acids. V lost 4 bases and J lost 0, with 14 bases in between. Germline CDR1 reads SGDLS; CDR2 reads YYNGEE. The CDR3 sequence is CASSYDGDYSYEQYF. The CDR3 DNA follows: TGTGCCAGCAGCTATGACGGGGATTACTCCTACGAGCAGTACTTC.

This clonotype was seen ten or more times. This sequence joins TRBV18 and TRBJ2-7; no clear D gene. The CDR3 sequence is 14 residues long. Germline loops: CDR1 KGHSH, CDR2 LQKENI. Trimming removed 0 bases at V and 3 bases at J, with 9 bases between. In DNA form, the CDR3 reads TGTGCCAGCTCACCACCATCTACCTACTACGAGCAGTACTTC. Its protein is CASSPPSTYYEQYF.

This clonotype was seen a handful of times. The J gene is TRBJ1-2, the V gene TRBV10-3, with D tentatively TRBD1 (5 bases). CDR3 length equals 12 residues. The germline V gene has CDR1 ENHRY and CDR2 SYGVKD. V shed 1 base and J shed 8 bases, with 8 bases lying between them. The CDR3 sequence is CAISEFRGGYTF. The CDR3, as DNA: TGTGCCATCAGTGAGTTTAGGGGCGGCTACACCTTC.

The J gene is TRBJ1-4, the V gene TRBV20-1, with D unclear. The V gene lost 2 bases and the J gene lost 8 bases, with 12 bases spanning the gap. Germline-derived CDR1 and CDR2 are DFQATT and SNEGSKA (reference sequence). This CDR3 contains 13 residues. In DNA form, the CDR3 reads TGCAGTGCTAGAAAGGGAGTTGGAGAAAAACTGTTTTTT. It encodes CSARKGVGEKLFF.

The chain links TRBV25-1 to TRBJ2-1; D might be TRBD1 (5 bases). V shed 6 bases and J shed 7 bases, with 13 bases lying between them. Looked up from germline, CDR1 is MGHDK and CDR2 is SYGVNS. CDR3 length equals 13 residues. The DNA for the CDR3 is TGTGCCAGCAGGGGCGACAGCTTGAATGAGCAGTTCTTC. The encoded protein is CASRGDSLNEQFF.

The rearrangement uses TRBV7-9 and TRBJ1-1, with 7 positions matching TRBD1. The germline CDR1 and CDR2 sequences are SEHNR and FQNEAQ (reference sequence). V gave up 10 bases and J gave up 4 bases; unmatched junction bases: 15. There are 15 residues in the CDR3. The CDR3 nucleotides are TGTGCCACCCTCCGGGACAGTCTCTTGGGCACTGAAGCTTTCTTT. It is translated as CATLRDSLLGTEAFF.

The chain combines TRBV12-3 or TRBV12-4 with TRBJ1-2; D remains ambiguous. This CDR3 contains 15 residues. V was shortened by 5 bases and J by 4 bases, with 17 bases between the two germline ends. CDR3 loop: CASSLRAIVGYGYTF. The CDR3 DNA sequence: TGTGCCAGCAGTCTCCGGGCGATAGTTGGCTATGGCTACACCTTC.

J is TRBJ1-1 and V is TRBV6-6; 11 bases agree with TRBD1. Trimming cost V 5 bases and J 5 bases; bases outside gene matches: 4. Germline V gene lookup returns CDR1 MNHNY and CDR2 SVGAGI (reference sequence). This CDR3 is 14 amino acids long. CDR3 protein: CASSGQGAPTEAFF. CDR3 nucleotides: TGTGCCAGCAGTGGACAGGGGGCGCCTACTGAAGCTTTCTTT.

The rearrangement joins TRBV20-1 to TRBJ2-5; the match to TRBD2 covers 14 bases. The junction had 22 bases not matched to a gene; V was cut back by 5 bases and J by 11 bases. CDR1 and CDR2 (germline): DFQATT, SNEGSKA (reference sequence). The length of the CDR3 is 18 residues. This CDR3 is CSASPGGLAGGKYNGQYF. CDR3 DNA sequence: TGCAGTGCTTCACCAGGCGGACTAGCGGGAGGAAAGTACAATGGGCAGTACTTC.

This clonotype occurred once. The rearrangement joins TRBV5-1 to TRBJ2-5; D remains ambiguous. The J call may be incorrect, as the DNA end agrees better with TRBJ2-7. The CDR3 consists of 13 residues. Germline V gene data show CDR1 as SGHRS and CDR2 as YFSETQ. The CDR3 DNA follows: TGCGCCAGCAGCGTGGCTGTTTACTACGAGCAGTACTTC. This sequence encodes CASSVAVYYEQYF.

This clonotype was seen only a few times. This chain uses TRBV20-1 with TRBJ1-1; 7 nucleotides align to TRBD1. This CDR3 spans 12 amino acids. CDR1 and CDR2 from the germline V gene are DFQATT and SNEGSKA (reference sequence). This CDR3 reads CKTGEVVTEAFF. The DNA of the CDR3 is TGCAAAACAGGGGAAGTGGTCACTGAAGCTTTCTTT.

This clonotype appeared a few times. The gene calls are TRBV5-1 and TRBJ2-1; possibly TRBD2 for D (5 bases). Germline assignment: CDR1 SGHRS and CDR2 YFSETQ. This CDR3 region has 16 residues. Trimming removed 6 bases from V and 3 bases from J, with 19 bases in between. The CDR3 region has the DNA TGCGCCAGCACCGAAGATCCCGAGCGGCTCTACAATGAGCAGTTCTTC. Translating gives CASTEDPERLYNEQFF.

The V gene is TRBV10-3, the J gene TRBJ2-4; TRBD1 matches at 7 bases. Gene TRBJ2-7 matches the end of the DNA better, so the J call may be wrong. Germline V gene sequence: CDR1 ENHRY, CDR2 SYGVKD. The CDR3 runs to 14 residues. The CDR3 spells CAISGQERYYEQYF. Here the CDR3 DNA reads TGTGCCATCAGCGGACAGGAACGATACTACGAGCAGTACTTC.

The CDR3 DNA follows: TGTGCCAGCAGCTTATACGGGATCTCCTACAATGAGCAGTACTTC. Translating it yields CASSLYGISYNEQYF. The chain couples TRBV13 to TRBJ2-1; D is possibly TRBD2 (5 bases). Matching the DNA end better, TRBJ2-7 makes the J call doubtful. Germline V gene lookup returns CDR1 PRHDT and CDR2 FYEKMQ (reference sequence). The length of the CDR3 is 15 residues.

Concerning this clonotype: One junction end does not reproduce the germline sequence, and a read error may be involved. V usage is TRBV14 and J usage is TRBJ1-1; a weak D match, TRBD1 (6 bases). From germline, CDR1 is SGHDN and CDR2 FVKESK. The CDR3 is 15 amino acids. The CDR3 DNA follows: TGTGCCAGCAGACAAGATTCAGGGGCGAACACTGAAGCTTTCTTT. Its protein product is CASRQDSGANTEAFF.